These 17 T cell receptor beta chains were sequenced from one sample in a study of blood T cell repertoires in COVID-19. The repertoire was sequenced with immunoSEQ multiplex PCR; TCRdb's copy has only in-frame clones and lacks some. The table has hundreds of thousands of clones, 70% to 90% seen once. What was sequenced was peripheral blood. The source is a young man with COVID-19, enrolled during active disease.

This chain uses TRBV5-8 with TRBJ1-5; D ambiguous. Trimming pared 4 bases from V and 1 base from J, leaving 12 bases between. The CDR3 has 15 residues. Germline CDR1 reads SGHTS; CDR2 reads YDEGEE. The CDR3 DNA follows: TGTGCCAGCAGCCCAGGTCCCAGGAGCAATCAGCCCCAGCATTTT. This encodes CASSPGPRSNQPQHF.

CDR3 in amino acids: CAWSVGTGGWNEQFF. The CDR3 DNA follows: TGTGCCTGGAGTGTGGGGACAGGGGGATGGAATGAGCAGTTCTTC. The rearrangement uses TRBV30 and TRBJ2-1; 11 positions agree with TRBD1. Germline CDR1 reads GTSNPN; CDR2 reads SVGIG (reference sequence). This CDR3 comprises 15 residues. Trimming at V came to 0 bases and at J to 7 bases, leaving 5 bases not matched to a gene.

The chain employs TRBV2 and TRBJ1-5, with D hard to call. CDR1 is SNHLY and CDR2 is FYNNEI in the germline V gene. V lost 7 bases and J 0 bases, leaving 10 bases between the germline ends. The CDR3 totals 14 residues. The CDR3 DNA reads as TGTGCCAGCAAGGGAGGTCCTAGCAATCAGCCCCAGCATTTT. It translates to CASKGGPSNQPQHF.

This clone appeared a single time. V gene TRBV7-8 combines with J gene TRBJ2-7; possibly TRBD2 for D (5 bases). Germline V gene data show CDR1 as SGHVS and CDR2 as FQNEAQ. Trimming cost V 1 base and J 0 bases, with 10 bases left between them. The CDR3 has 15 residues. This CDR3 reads CASSLGVAGSYEQYF. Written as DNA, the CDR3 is TGTGCCAGCAGCTTAGGGGTCGCGGGCTCCTACGAGCAGTACTTC.

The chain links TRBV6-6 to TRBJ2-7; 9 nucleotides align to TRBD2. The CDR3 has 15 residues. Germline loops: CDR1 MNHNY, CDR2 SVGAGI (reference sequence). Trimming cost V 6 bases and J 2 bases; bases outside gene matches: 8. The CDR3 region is CASSGGLAPPYEQYF. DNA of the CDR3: TGTGCCAGCAGCGGCGGACTAGCGCCTCCCTACGAGCAGTACTTC.

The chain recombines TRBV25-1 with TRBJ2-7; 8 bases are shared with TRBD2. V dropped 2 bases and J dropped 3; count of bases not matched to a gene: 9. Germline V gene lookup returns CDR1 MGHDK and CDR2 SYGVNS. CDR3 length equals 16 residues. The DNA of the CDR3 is TGTGCCAGCAGTGAAGCAGCACTAGCGGACTACTACGAGCAGTACTTC. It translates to CASSEAALADYYEQYF.

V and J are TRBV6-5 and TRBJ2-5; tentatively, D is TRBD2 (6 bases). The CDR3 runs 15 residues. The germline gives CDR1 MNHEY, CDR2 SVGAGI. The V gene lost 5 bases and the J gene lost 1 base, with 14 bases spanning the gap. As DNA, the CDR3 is TGTGCCAGCAGTCCCGTGGGGGGAGTCCAAGAGACCCAGTACTTC. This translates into CASSPVGGVQETQYF.

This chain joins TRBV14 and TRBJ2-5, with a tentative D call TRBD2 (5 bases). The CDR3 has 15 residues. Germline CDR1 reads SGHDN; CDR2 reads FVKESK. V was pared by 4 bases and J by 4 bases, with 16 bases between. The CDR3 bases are TGTGCCAGCAGCCCGGGGTTCGTGAAGGGAGAGACCCAGTACTTC. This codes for CASSPGFVKGETQYF.

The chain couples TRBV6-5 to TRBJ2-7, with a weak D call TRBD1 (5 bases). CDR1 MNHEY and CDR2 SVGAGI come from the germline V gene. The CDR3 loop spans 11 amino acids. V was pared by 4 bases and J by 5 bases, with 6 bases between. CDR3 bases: TGTGCCAGCAGTTCCAGGGACGAGCAGTACTTC. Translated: CASSSRDEQYF.

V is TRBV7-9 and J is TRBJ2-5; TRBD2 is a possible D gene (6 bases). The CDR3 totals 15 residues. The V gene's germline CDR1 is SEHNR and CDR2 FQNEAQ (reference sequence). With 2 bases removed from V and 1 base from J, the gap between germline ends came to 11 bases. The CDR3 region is CASSLFAGGQETQYF. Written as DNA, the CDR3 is TGTGCCAGCAGCTTATTTGCCGGGGGCCAAGAGACCCAGTACTTC.

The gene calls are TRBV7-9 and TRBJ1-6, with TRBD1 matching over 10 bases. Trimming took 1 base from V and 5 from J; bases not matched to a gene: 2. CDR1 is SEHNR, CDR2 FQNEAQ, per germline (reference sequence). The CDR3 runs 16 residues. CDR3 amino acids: CASSLDGTGDNSPLHF. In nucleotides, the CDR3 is TGTGCCAGCAGCTTAGATGGGACAGGGGATAATTCACCCCTCCACTTT.

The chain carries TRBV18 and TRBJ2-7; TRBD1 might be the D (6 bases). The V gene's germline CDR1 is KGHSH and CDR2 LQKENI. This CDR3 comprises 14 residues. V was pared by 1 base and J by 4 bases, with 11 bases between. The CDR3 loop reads CASSPRNDRYEQYF. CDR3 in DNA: TGTGCCAGCTCACCACGCAATGACAGGTACGAGCAGTACTTC.

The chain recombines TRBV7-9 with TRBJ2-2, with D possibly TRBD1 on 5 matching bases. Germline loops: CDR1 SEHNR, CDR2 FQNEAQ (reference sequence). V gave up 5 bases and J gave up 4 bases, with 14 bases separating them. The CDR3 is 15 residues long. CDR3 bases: TGTGCCAGCAGCCCCGGGTTAGGGGTCACCGGGGAGCTGTTTTTT. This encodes CASSPGLGVTGELFF.

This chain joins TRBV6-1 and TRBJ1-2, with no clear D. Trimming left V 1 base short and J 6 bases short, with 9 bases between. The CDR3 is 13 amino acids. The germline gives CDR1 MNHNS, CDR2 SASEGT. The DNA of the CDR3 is TGTGCCAGCAGTGAAGTAGGAGCGGATGGCTACACCTTC. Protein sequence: CASSEVGADGYTF.

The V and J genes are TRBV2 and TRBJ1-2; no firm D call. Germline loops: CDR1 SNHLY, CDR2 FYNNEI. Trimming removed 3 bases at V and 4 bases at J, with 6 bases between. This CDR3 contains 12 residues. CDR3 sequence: CASSDRFYGYTF. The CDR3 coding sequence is TGTGCCAGCAGTGACAGGTTCTATGGCTACACCTTC.

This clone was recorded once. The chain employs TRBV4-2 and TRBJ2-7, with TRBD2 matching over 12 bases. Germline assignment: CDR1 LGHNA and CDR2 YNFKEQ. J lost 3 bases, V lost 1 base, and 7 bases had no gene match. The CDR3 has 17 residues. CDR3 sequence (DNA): TGTGCCAGCAGCCAAGGGGCCCTAGCGGGGGGGGTCTACGAGCAGTACTTC. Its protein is CASSQGALAGGVYEQYF.

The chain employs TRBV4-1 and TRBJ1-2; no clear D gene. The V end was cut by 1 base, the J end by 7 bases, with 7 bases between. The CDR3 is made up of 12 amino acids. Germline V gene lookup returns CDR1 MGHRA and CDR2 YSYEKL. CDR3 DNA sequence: TGCGCCAGCAGCCAAGGTCGGGGTGGCTACACCTTC. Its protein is CASSQGRGGYTF.